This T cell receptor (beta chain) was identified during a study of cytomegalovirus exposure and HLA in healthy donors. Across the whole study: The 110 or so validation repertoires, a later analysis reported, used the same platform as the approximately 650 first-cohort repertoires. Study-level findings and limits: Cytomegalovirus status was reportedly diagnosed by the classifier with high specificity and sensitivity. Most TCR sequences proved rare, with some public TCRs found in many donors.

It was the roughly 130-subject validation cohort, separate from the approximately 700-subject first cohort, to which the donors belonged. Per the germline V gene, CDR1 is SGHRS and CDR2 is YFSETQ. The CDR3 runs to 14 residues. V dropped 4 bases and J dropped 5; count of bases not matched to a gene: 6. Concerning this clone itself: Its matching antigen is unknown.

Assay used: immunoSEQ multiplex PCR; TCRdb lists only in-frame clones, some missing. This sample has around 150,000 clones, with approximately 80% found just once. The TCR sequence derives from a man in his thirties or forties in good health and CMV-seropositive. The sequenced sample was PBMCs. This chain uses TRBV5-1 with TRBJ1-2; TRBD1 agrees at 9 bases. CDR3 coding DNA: TGCGCCAGCAGCAGAGCCGGGACAGGGTATGGCTACACCTTC. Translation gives CASSRAGTGYGYTF. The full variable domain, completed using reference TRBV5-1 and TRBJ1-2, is KAGVTQTPRYLIKTRGQQVTLSCSPISGHRSVSWYQQTPGQGLQFLFEYFSETQRNKGNFPGRFSGRQFSNSRSEMNVSTLELGDSALYLCASSRAGTGYGYTFGSGTRLTVV.